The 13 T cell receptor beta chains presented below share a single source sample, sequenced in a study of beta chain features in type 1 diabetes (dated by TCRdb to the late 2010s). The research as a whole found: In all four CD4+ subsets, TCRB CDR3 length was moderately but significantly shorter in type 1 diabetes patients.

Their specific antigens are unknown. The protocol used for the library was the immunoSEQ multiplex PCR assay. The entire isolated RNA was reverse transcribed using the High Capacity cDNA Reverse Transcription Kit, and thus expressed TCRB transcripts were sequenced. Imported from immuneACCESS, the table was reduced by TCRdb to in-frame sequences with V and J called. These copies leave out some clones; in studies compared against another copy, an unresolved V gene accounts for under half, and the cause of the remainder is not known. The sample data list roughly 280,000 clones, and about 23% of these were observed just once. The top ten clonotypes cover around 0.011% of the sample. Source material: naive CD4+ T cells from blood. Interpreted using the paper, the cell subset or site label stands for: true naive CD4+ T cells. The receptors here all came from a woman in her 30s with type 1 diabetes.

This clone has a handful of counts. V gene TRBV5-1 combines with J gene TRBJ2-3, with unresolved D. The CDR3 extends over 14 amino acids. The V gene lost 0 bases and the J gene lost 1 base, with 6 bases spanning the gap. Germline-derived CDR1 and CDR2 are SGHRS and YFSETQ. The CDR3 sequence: CASSLGSGTDTQYF. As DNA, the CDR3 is TGCGCCAGCAGCTTGGGTTCCGGCACAGATACGCAGTATTTT.

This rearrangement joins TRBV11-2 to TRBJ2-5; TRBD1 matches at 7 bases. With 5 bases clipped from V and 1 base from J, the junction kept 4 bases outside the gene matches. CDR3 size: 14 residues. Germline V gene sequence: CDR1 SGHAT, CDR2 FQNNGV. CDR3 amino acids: CASSPGQPQETQYF. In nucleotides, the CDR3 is TGTGCCAGCAGCCCGGGACAGCCCCAAGAGACCCAGTACTTC.

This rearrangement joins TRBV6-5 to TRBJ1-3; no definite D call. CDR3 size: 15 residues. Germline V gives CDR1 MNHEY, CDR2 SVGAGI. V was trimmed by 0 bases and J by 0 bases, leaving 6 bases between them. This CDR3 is CASSYSGVSGNTIYF. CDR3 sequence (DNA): TGTGCCAGCAGTTACTCCGGGGTCTCTGGAAACACCATATATTTT.

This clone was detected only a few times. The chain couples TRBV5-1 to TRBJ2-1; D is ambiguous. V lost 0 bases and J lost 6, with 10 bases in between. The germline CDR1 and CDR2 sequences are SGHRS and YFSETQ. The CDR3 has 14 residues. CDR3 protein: CASSLAGSINEQFF. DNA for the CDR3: TGCGCCAGCAGCTTGGCGGGTTCCATCAATGAGCAGTTCTTC.

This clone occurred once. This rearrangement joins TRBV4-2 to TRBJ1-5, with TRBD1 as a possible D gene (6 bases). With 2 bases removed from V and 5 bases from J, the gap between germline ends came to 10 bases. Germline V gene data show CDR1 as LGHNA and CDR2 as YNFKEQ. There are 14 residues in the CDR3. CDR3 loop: CASSQKDSHQPQHF. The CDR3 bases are TGTGCCAGCAGCCAAAAGGACAGCCATCAGCCCCAGCATTTT.

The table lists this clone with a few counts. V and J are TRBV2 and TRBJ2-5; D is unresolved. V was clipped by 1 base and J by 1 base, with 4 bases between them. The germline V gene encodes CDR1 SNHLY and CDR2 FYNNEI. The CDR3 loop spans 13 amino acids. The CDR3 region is CASSEDSQETQYF. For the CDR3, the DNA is TGTGCCAGCAGTGAAGACAGCCAAGAGACCCAGTACTTC.

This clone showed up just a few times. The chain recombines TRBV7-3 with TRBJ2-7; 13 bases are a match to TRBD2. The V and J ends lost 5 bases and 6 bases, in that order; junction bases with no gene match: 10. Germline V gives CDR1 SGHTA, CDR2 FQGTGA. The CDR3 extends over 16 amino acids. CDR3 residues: CASSPRGLAGDSEQYF. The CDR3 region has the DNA TGTGCCAGCAGCCCCAGAGGACTAGCGGGAGACTCCGAGCAGTACTTC.

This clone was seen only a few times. CDR3 sequence reads: CSASTSYNEQFF. CDR3 DNA sequence: TGCAGCGCTAGCACATCCTACAATGAGCAGTTCTTC. The rearrangement joins TRBV29-1 to TRBJ2-1; D is possibly TRBD2 (5 bases). The CDR3 contains 12 residues. Per the germline V gene, CDR1 is SQVTM and CDR2 is ANQGSEA. The germline V and J ends were trimmed by 7 bases and 1 base, with 8 bases remaining between them.

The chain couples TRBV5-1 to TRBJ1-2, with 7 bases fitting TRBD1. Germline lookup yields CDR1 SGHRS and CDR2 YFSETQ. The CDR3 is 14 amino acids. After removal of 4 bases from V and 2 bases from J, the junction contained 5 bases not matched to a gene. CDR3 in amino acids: CASSTGTANYGYTF. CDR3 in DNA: TGCGCCAGCAGCACGGGGACAGCCAACTATGGCTACACCTTC.

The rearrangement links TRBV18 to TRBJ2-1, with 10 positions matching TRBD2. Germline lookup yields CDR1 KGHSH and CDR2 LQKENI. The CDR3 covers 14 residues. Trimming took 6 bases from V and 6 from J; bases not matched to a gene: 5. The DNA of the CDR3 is TGTGCCAGCTCTCGCCCTAGCGGGAGCAATGAGCAGTTCTTC. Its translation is CASSRPSGSNEQFF.

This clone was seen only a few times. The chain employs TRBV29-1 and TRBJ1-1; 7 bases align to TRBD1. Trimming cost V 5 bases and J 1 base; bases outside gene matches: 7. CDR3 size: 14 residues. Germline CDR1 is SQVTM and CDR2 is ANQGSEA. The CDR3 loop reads CSVTQQGTNTEAFF. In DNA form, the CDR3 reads TGCAGCGTTACCCAACAGGGGACGAACACTGAAGCTTTCTTT.

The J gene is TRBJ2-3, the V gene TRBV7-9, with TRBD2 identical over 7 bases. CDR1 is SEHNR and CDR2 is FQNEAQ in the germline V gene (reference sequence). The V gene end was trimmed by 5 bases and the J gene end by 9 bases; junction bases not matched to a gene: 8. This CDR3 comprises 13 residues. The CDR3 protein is CASSLQREGTQYF. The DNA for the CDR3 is TGTGCCAGCAGCCTCCAGCGGGAAGGGACGCAGTATTTT. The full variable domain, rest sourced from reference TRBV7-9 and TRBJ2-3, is DTGVSQNPRHKITKRGQNVTFRCDPISEHNRLYWYRQTLGQGPEFLTYFQNEAQLEKSRLLSDRFSAERPKGSFSTLEIQRTEQGDSAMYLCASSLQREGTQYFGPGTRLTVL.

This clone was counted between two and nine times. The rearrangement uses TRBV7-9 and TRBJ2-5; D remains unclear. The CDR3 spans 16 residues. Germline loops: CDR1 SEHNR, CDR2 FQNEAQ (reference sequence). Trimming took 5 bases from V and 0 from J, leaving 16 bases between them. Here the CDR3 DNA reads TGTGCCAGCAGCCCCACGGGTGGCAAGTACCAAGAGACCCAGTACTTC. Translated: CASSPTGGKYQETQYF.